A single sample is the source of the 25 T cell receptor beta chains below, sequenced in a study of neurological immune-mediated disorders. TCRdb re-called the 5' RACE reads with MiXCR, one entry per CDR3 protein. This sample yields 72,000 or so distinct CDR3 sequences, of which roughly 15% are seen a single time; 15% to 17% belongs to the top ten. Sequencing used PBMCs. These receptors were taken from a woman aged 40 to 49 in good health.

At least ten counts were recorded for this clonotype. J is TRBJ1-2 and V is TRBV6-2 or TRBV6-3, with D unresolved. Trimming removed 5 bases from V and 5 bases from J, with 9 bases in between. There are 12 residues in the CDR3. Germline V lookup: CDR1 MNHEY, CDR2 SVGEGT. The CDR3 DNA reads TGTGCCAGCAGTCCACCCTTTTATGGCTACACCTTC. Translating it yields CASSPPFYGYTF.

In the case of this clonotype: This could be a read error, since a much larger clone is one nucleotide away. The CDR3 bases are TGTGTCAGCAGCCGACAGGGTGGGAACACCGGGGAGCTGTTTTTT. Protein: CVSSRQGGNTGELFF. The chain combines TRBV28 with TRBJ2-2; 7 bases agree with TRBD1. Per germline, CDR1 MDHEN and CDR2 SYDVKM. The CDR3 is made up of 15 amino acids. The variable domain in full, with the rest retrieved from reference TRBV28 and TRBJ2-2, is DVKVTQSSRYLVKRTGEKVFLECVQDMDHENMFWYRQDPGLGLRLIYFSYDVKMKEKGDIPEGYSVSREKKERFSLILESASTNQTSMYLCVSSRQGGNTGELFFGEGSRLTVL.

This clonotype was found many times. V gene TRBV10-3 combines with J gene TRBJ1-5; 8 positions match TRBD1. The CDR3 runs 15 residues. Trimming at V came to 6 bases and at J to 2 bases, leaving 6 bases not matched to a gene. Germline assignment: CDR1 ENHRY and CDR2 SYGVKD. CDR3 nucleotide sequence: TGTGCCATCAGCGCGGACAGGGAGGGCAATCAGCCCCAGCATTTT. It is translated as CAISADREGNQPQHF.

This clonotype came up many times. The V call is TRBV4-3, the J call TRBJ1-1, with 9 bases matching TRBD1. The CDR3 consists of 14 residues. Germline V gene data show CDR1 as LGHNA and CDR2 as YSLEER. V was pared by 3 bases and J by 8 bases, with 7 bases of the junction left unmatched. The CDR3 protein is CASSQYRGQEEAFF. CDR3 in DNA: TGCGCCAGCAGCCAGTACAGGGGGCAGGAGGAAGCTTTCTTT.

This clonotype came up many times. V is TRBV11-1 and J is TRBJ1-1; D gene unclear. CDR3 size: 13 residues. The V and J ends lost 7 bases and 4 bases respectively, with 13 bases between them. Germline V gives CDR1 SGHAT, CDR2 FQDESV (reference sequence). The CDR3 is CASTPPQTTEAFF. The CDR3 DNA follows: TGTGCCAGCACCCCCCCCCAGACCACTGAAGCTTTCTTT. The full variable domain, rest sourced from reference TRBV11-1 and TRBJ1-1, is EAEVAQSPRYKITEKSQAVAFWCDPISGHATLYWYRQILGQGPELLVQFQDESVVDDSQLPKDRFSAERLKGVDSTLKIQPAELGDSAMYLCASTPPQTTEAFFGQGTRLTVV.

This clonotype has only a few counts. The chain uses TRBV28 and TRBJ2-7; D is undetermined. Trimming shortened V by 5 bases and J by 4 bases, and 9 bases separated the two germline ends. CDR1 is MDHEN, CDR2 SYDVKM, per germline. CDR3 length: 12 residues. CDR3 in DNA: TGTGCCAGCAGTCCTGGCAGGTACGAGCAGTACGTC. Its protein is CASSPGRYEQYV.

This clonotype was found many times. This chain links TRBV5-1 with TRBJ2-4, with D possibly matching TRBD2 (7 bases). Trimming shortened V by 4 bases and J by 3 bases, and 11 bases separated the two germline ends. The CDR3 has 14 residues. The germline CDR1 and CDR2 sequences are SGHRS and YFSETQ. The chain's CDR3 is CASSLGGGKNIQYF. In DNA form, the CDR3 reads TGCGCCAGCAGCCTGGGAGGGGGCAAAAACATTCAGTACTTC.

This clonotype has at least ten counts. The chain joins TRBV6-2 or TRBV6-3 to TRBJ1-2; maybe TRBD1 (6 bases). CDR1 and CDR2 from the germline V gene are MNHEY and SVGEGT. The CDR3 loop spans 16 amino acids. Trimming removed 0 bases at V and 5 bases at J, with 16 bases between. CDR3 loop: CASSYSTDSPGYGYTF. The CDR3 coding sequence is TGTGCCAGCAGTTACTCGACGGACAGCCCAGGGTATGGCTACACCTTC.

This clonotype was observed at least ten times. This chain uses TRBV12-3 or TRBV12-4 with TRBJ1-1; unclear D gene. The CDR3 has 12 residues. Between the trimmed V and J ends, which lost 3 bases and 5 bases, there was a span of 7 bases. The CDR3 spells CASSFRRTEAFF. The CDR3 DNA is TGTGCCAGCAGTTTCAGGAGAACTGAAGCTTTCTTT.

The sample holds many counts of this clonotype. For the CDR3, the DNA is TGTGCCAGCAGCTTGGGTGTGCGGGGGGGTGGGTTCACAGATACGCAGTATTTT. Amino acid sequence: CASSLGVRGGGFTDTQYF. The V call is TRBV7-2, the J call TRBJ2-3; 9 bases align to TRBD2. Germline CDR1 reads SGHTA; CDR2 reads FQGNSA. CDR3 length: 18 residues. V was pared by 3 bases and J by 2 bases, with 12 bases of the junction left unmatched.

At least ten counts were recorded for this clonotype. This chain joins TRBV10-3 and TRBJ1-1; no definite D call. Deletions cut 6 bases from V and 4 bases from J, with 6 bases between. Germline CDR1 ENHRY, CDR2 SYGVKD. The CDR3 is made up of 11 amino acids. In DNA form, the CDR3 reads TGTGCCATCAGCAGGTCCACTGAAGCTTTCTTT. Its translation: CAISRSTEAFF.

This clonotype was seen at least ten times. This chain links TRBV29-1 with TRBJ2-5; 13 bases match TRBD2. The CDR3 consists of 18 residues. The germline gives CDR1 SQVTM, CDR2 ANQGSEA. V lost 2 bases and J lost 2; bases outside the gene matches: 11. The CDR3 loop reads CSVEQTSGGAAIQETQYF. Here the CDR3 DNA reads TGCAGCGTTGAACAAACTAGCGGGGGGGCCGCTATTCAAGAGACCCAGTACTTC. The variable domain in full, with the rest retrieved from reference TRBV29-1 and TRBJ2-5, is SAVISQKPSRDICQRGTSLTIQCQVDSQVTMMFWYRQQPGQSLTLIATANQGSEATYESGFVIDKFPISRPNLTFSTLTVSNMSPEDSSIYLCSVEQTSGGAAIQETQYFGPGTRLLVL.

In its sample, this clonotype was seen many times. This chain links TRBV20-1 with TRBJ2-3, with D possibly being TRBD2 (5 bases). Germline CDR1 DFQATT, CDR2 SNEGSKA (reference sequence). The ends were cut back, 1 base at V and 3 bases at J, with 14 bases in the middle. The CDR3 totals 15 residues. CDR3 protein: CSARGVSGLTDTQYF. In nucleotides, the CDR3 is TGCAGTGCTAGAGGGGTGTCGGGGTTGACAGATACGCAGTATTTT.

This clonotype was picked up many times. The chain couples TRBV5-1 to TRBJ2-7; D is possibly TRBD1 or TRBD2 (5 bases each). Deletions cut 5 bases from V and 2 bases from J, with 11 bases between. Germline assignment: CDR1 SGHRS and CDR2 YFSETQ. The CDR3 runs 13 residues. For the CDR3, the DNA is TGCGCCAGCAGGGGGGACCCAGCCTACGAGCAGTACTTC. Amino acids: CASRGDPAYEQYF.

This clonotype came up many times. The rearrangement links TRBV5-1 to TRBJ2-3; possibly TRBD1 for D (5 bases). The CDR3 runs 15 residues. Germline V gene sequence: CDR1 SGHRS, CDR2 YFSETQ. V was trimmed by 4 bases and J by 2 bases, leaving 14 bases between them. The CDR3 reads CASSVSTRDTDTQYF. The CDR3 DNA reads TGCGCCAGCAGCGTATCAACCAGGGACACAGATACGCAGTATTTT.

In its sample, this clonotype was seen many times. The genes are TRBV20-1 and TRBJ2-3; no clear D. The CDR3 covers 12 residues. Trimming removed 6 bases at V and 3 bases at J, with 10 bases between. CDR1 and CDR2 (germline): DFQATT, SNEGSKA (reference sequence). CDR3 region: CSASLKTDTQYF. The CDR3 bases are TGCAGTGCCAGCTTGAAGACAGATACGCAGTATTTT.

This clonotype was seen repeatedly, ten times or more. The rearrangement joins TRBV7-2 to TRBJ2-7; TRBD2 aligns across 7 bases. The CDR3 is made up of 15 amino acids. Unmatched junction bases numbered 9, after V lost 5 bases and J lost 2 bases. Germline V gene sequence: CDR1 SGHTA, CDR2 FQGNSA. CDR3 in DNA: TGTACCAGCAGCCCAGGGAGGGGATTTACCTACGAGCAGTACTTC. Translating gives CTSSPGRGFTYEQYF.

This clonotype occurred many times. This rearrangement joins TRBV4-3 to TRBJ1-6, with 7 bases aligning to TRBD1. The trim removed 4 bases at V and 8 bases at J, leaving 5 bases unmatched. Germline loops: CDR1 LGHNA, CDR2 YSLEER. The CDR3 contains 14 residues. CDR3 in DNA: TGCGCCAGCAGCCCAGACAGGGTACATTCACCCCTCCACTTT. Translating gives CASSPDRVHSPLHF.

This clonotype has at least ten counts. The rearrangement links TRBV4-1 to TRBJ1-5; the D is unclear. Germline assignment: CDR1 MGHRA and CDR2 YSYEKL. V was pared by 0 bases and J by 4 bases, with 10 bases between. The CDR3 covers 15 residues. DNA of the CDR3: TGCGCCAGCAGCCAAGATGAACAGCTTAATCAGCCCCAGCATTTT. Translated: CASSQDEQLNQPQHF.

CDR3 DNA sequence: TGCGCCAGCAGCCAAGGGACGGTCGATACGCAGTATTTT. It yields the protein CASSQGTVDTQYF. The V gene is TRBV4-1, the J gene TRBJ2-3; D gene uncertain. The CDR3 is 13 residues long. V was clipped by 1 base and J by 6 bases, with 8 bases between them. Per germline, CDR1 MGHRA and CDR2 YSYEKL.

This clonotype was seen repeatedly, ten times or more. V usage is TRBV10-3 and J usage is TRBJ1-1; D might be TRBD1 (5 bases). Germline values: CDR1 ENHRY, CDR2 SYGVKD. V was trimmed by 3 bases and J by 3 bases, leaving 17 bases between them. The CDR3 totals 16 residues. CDR3 region: CAISDDGSLGDTEAFF. The CDR3 DNA sequence: TGTGCCATCAGTGATGATGGCTCCCTGGGGGACACTGAAGCTTTCTTT.

The sample holds many counts of this clonotype. The J gene is TRBJ2-6, the V gene TRBV6-2 or TRBV6-3; TRBD1 matches 10 bases. Trimming at V came to 8 bases and at J to 0 bases, leaving 4 bases not matched to a gene. The CDR3 covers 16 residues. Looked up from germline, CDR1 is MNHEY and CDR2 is SVGEGT. Here the CDR3 reads CASGTGDISGANVLTF. The CDR3, as DNA: TGTGCCAGCGGGACAGGGGATATCTCTGGGGCCAACGTCCTGACTTTC.

At least ten counts were recorded for this clonotype. The gene calls are TRBV20-1 and TRBJ2-7; TRBD1 aligns across 10 bases. CDR3 length equals 15 residues. In germline, CDR1 is DFQATT, CDR2 SNEGSKA (reference sequence). J lost 2 bases, V lost 3 bases, and 7 bases had no gene match. The CDR3 sequence: CSASLSGTGAYEQYF. CDR3 nucleotides: TGCAGTGCTAGTCTCTCCGGGACAGGGGCCTACGAGCAGTACTTC.

This clonotype showed up many times. The CDR3 protein is CSVPGGDTYNSPLHF. In DNA form, the CDR3 reads TGCAGTGTCCCGGGAGGGGACACTTATAATTCACCCCTCCACTTT. The rearrangement links TRBV20-1 to TRBJ1-6; TRBD1 is a possible D gene (6 bases). Germline loops: CDR1 DFQATT, CDR2 SNEGSKA (reference sequence). The CDR3 spans 15 residues. Trimming removed 7 bases at V and 4 bases at J, with 17 bases between.

This clonotype has ten or more counts. The gene calls are TRBV4-3 and TRBJ2-3; possible D gene TRBD2, 5 bases. Trimming took 1 base from V and 3 from J, leaving 11 bases between them. Germline loops: CDR1 LGHNA, CDR2 YSLEER. CDR3 size: 15 residues. DNA for the CDR3: TGCGCCAGCAGCCAAGGAGAGGGAAAGACAGATACGCAGTATTTT. As protein: CASSQGEGKTDTQYF.